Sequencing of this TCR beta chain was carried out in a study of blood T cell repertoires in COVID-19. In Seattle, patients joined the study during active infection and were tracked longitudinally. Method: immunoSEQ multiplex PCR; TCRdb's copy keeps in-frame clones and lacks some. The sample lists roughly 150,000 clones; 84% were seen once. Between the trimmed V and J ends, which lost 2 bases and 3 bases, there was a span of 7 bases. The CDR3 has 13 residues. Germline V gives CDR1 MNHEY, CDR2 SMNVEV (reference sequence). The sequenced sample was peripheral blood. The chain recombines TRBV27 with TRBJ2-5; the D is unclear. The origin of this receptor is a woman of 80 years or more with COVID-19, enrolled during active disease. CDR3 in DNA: TGTGCCAGCAGTTTAGGGCTGGAAGAGACCCAGTACTTC. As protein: CASSLGLEETQYF.